A selection of T cell receptor beta chains follows, all from one sample in a study of blood T cell repertoires in COVID-19. The repertoire was sequenced with immunoSEQ multiplex PCR; TCRdb's copy has only in-frame clones and lacks some. The data show approximately 70,000 clones, more than 70% seen once. Sequencing was performed on peripheral blood. Receptors were obtained from a human donor in a cohort sampled during active COVID-19. CDR3s include the opening cysteine and the closing phenylalanine or tryptophan. The D gene is left open where the match is weak. Clone sizes are given selectively: once, few, many, or a class where the clone is expanded.

abundance,d_gene,v_gene,j_gene,CDR3aa,CDR3nt
NA,TRBD1,TRBV5-8,TRBJ1-6,CASSQGQVTNSPLHF,TGTGCCAGCAGCCAAGGACAGGTTACCAATTCACCCCTCCACTTT
NA,NA,TRBV19,TRBJ2-5,CAVGRPQETQYF,TGTGCCGTGGGGAGACCACAAGAGACCCAGTACTTC
NA,TRBD2,TRBV9,TRBJ2-1,CASSVTGTRANEQFF,TGTGCCAGCAGCGTCACCGGGACTAGAGCCAATGAGCAGTTCTTC
NA,NA,TRBV3-1/TRBV3-2,TRBJ1-6,CASRYTGNSPLHF,TGTGCCAGCAGATACACAGGGAACTCACCCCTCCACTTT
NA,NA,TRBV3-1/TRBV3-2,TRBJ2-1,CASSHNRAYNEQFF,TGTGCCAGCAGCCACAACAGGGCCTACAATGAGCAGTTCTTC
NA,TRBD1,TRBV2,TRBJ1-6,CASSESPGGNSPLHF,TGTGCCAGCAGTGAATCACCAGGGGGTAATTCACCCCTCCACTTT
NA,TRBD1,TRBV6-2/TRBV6-3,TRBJ1-5,CASSSQGQLTNQPQHF,TGTGCCAGCAGTTCCCAGGGACAGCTAACCAATCAGCCCCAGCATTTT
NA,NA,TRBV7-2,TRBJ2-2,CASIGPNTGELFF,TGTGCCAGCATCGGTCCCAACACCGGGGAGCTGTTTTTT
NA,TRBD2,TRBV5-1,TRBJ2-5,CASSLEASGRAQGTQYF,TGCGCCAGCAGCTTGGAGGCTAGCGGGAGGGCCCAGGGGACCCAGTACTTC
few,TRBD1,TRBV6-5,TRBJ1-5,CATRGQGGGQPQHF,TGTGCCACCCGGGGGCAGGGGGGAGGTCAGCCCCAGCATTTT
NA,TRBD2,TRBV24-1,TRBJ2-1,CATSSASGEDEQFF,TGTGCCACCAGTTCGGCTAGCGGGGAGGATGAGCAGTTCTTC
NA,NA,TRBV6-6,TRBJ1-1,CASSYLTENTEAFF,TGTGCCAGCAGTTACCTCACAGAGAACACTGAAGCTTTCTTT
NA,NA,TRBV7-2,TRBJ1-1,CASSVQGRTEAFF,TGTGCCAGCAGCGTACAGGGTCGCACTGAAGCTTTCTTT
NA,NA,TRBV2,TRBJ1-1,CAAMIRGNTEAFF,TGTGCCGCCATGATCAGGGGGAACACTGAAGCTTTCTTT
once,NA,TRBV24-1,TRBJ2-2,CATSDTVGATGELFF,TGTGCCACCAGTGATACCGTAGGGGCCACCGGGGAGCTGTTTTTT
NA,TRBD1,TRBV4-1,TRBJ2-5,CASSQEPPGGLETQYF,TGCGCCAGCAGCCAAGAGCCCCCAGGGGGCTTAGAGACCCAGTACTTC
NA,TRBD2,TRBV28,TRBJ2-5,CASTGLAGDRETQYF,TGTGCCAGCACCGGACTAGCGGGAGATCGGGAGACCCAGTACTTC
NA,NA,TRBV12-5,TRBJ2-1,CASGPPDRYNEQFF,TGTGCTAGTGGTCCACCAGATCGCTACAATGAGCAGTTCTTC
NA,NA,TRBV4-2,TRBJ2-5,CASSLSWGQEETQYF,TGTGCCAGCAGCCTAAGCTGGGGACAAGAAGAGACCCAGTACTTC
few,TRBD2,TRBV10-1,TRBJ2-7,CASSEYQAGAYEQYF,TGCGCCAGCAGTGAGTACCAAGCGGGAGCGTACGAGCAGTACTTC
NA,NA,TRBV11-3,TRBJ2-6,CASSSEGTSRSGANVLTF,TGTGCCAGCAGCTCAGAGGGGACTTCCCGCTCTGGGGCCAACGTCCTGACTTTC
NA,TRBD2,TRBV5-1,TRBJ2-1,CASSLEPSGRAYEQFF,TGCGCCAGCAGCTTGGAGCCGAGCGGGAGGGCCTATGAGCAGTTCTTC
NA,NA,TRBV18,TRBJ1-2,CASSPAGGQGGYTF,TGTGCCAGCTCACCAGCGGGGGGCCAGGGTGGCTACACCTTC
NA,NA,TRBV27,TRBJ1-6,CASRRDTDNSPLHF,TGTGCCAGCAGACGGGACACCGATAATTCACCCCTCCACTTT
NA,TRBD1,TRBV10-3,TRBJ1-5,CASSQGAPGNQPQHF,TGTGCCAGTTCACAGGGGGCGCCGGGCAATCAGCCCCAGCATTTT
NA,NA,TRBV7-3,TRBJ1-1,CASSSGMSTEAFF,TGTGCCAGCAGCTCAGGGATGAGCACTGAAGCTTTCTTT
few,NA,TRBV27,TRBJ1-2,CASTIVEAVGGYTF,TGTGCCAGCACAATCGTAGAGGCAGTCGGTGGCTACACCTTC
NA,TRBD2,TRBV12-5,TRBJ2-3,CASGLGLAASTDTQYF,TGTGCTAGTGGTTTGGGACTAGCGGCAAGCACAGATACGCAGTATTTT
NA,NA,TRBV7-9,TRBJ2-7,CASSLAIGGPYEQYF,TGTGCCAGCAGCTTAGCGATAGGAGGGCCCTACGAGCAGTACTTC
NA,NA,TRBV2,TRBJ1-6,CASRGRVWNNSPLHF,TGTGCCAGCCGCGGGAGGGTCTGGAATAATTCACCCCTCCACTTT
NA,NA,TRBV7-2,TRBJ1-3,CASSAIGGTIYF,TGTGCCAGCAGCGCCATCGGGGGCACCATATATTTT
NA,TRBD1,TRBV25-1,TRBJ1-6,CASRADRGHQSPLHF,TGTGCCAGCAGGGCAGACAGGGGGCATCAATCACCCCTCCACTTT
NA,TRBD1,TRBV10-2,TRBJ1-2,CASRPLLTGNYGYTF,TGCGCCAGCAGACCCCTCCTGACAGGGAATTATGGCTACACCTTC
few,NA,TRBV29-1,TRBJ2-2,CSVRPGVATGELFF,TGCAGCGTTCGGCCGGGAGTTGCAACCGGGGAGCTGTTTTTT
NA,TRBD1,TRBV19,TRBJ1-1,CASSTPGQRNTEAFF,TGTGCCAGTAGTACCCCGGGACAGCGGAACACTGAAGCTTTCTTT
NA,NA,TRBV18,TRBJ1-6,CASSPGGSSYNSPLHF,TGTGCCAGCTCCCCCGGCGGCAGCTCCTATAATTCACCCCTCCACTTT
NA,TRBD1,TRBV4-1,TRBJ2-1,CASSSTGTGASYNEQFF,TGCGCCAGCAGCTCCACCGGGACAGGGGCCTCCTACAATGAGCAGTTCTTC
NA,NA,TRBV21-1,TRBJ2-3,CASKSEMSETDTQYF,TGTGCCAGCAAATCGGAGATGTCGGAGACAGATACGCAGTATTTT
NA,NA,TRBV6-5,TRBJ2-3,CASSVQGGDTQYF,TGTGCCAGCAGCGTACAGGGCGGGGATACGCAGTATTTT
NA,TRBD1,TRBV6-1,TRBJ2-5,CASRQQGSQETQYF,TGTGCCAGTAGACAACAGGGGAGCCAAGAGACCCAGTACTTC
NA,NA,TRBV2,TRBJ2-5,CASRGRDFQETQYF,TGTGCCAGCAGGGGTAGGGACTTCCAAGAGACCCAGTACTTC
once,NA,TRBV4-1,TRBJ1-2,CASSHSQVEDYGYTF,TGCGCCAGCAGCCATTCCCAGGTGGAGGACTATGGCTACACCTTC
NA,TRBD1,TRBV12-3/TRBV12-4,TRBJ1-6,CASSRQGNSPLHF,TGTGCCAGCAGTAGACAGGGGAATTCACCCCTCCACTTT
NA,TRBD1,TRBV10-3,TRBJ2-7,CAFTGVYEQYF,TGTGCCTTTACAGGGGTCTACGAGCAGTACTTC
NA,TRBD1,TRBV18,TRBJ2-2,CASSPDVTGSSGELFF,TGTGCCAGCTCACCTGACGTGACAGGGAGTTCCGGGGAGCTGTTTTTT
NA,NA,TRBV11-2,TRBJ2-4,CASSSVAKNIQYF,TGTGCCAGCAGCTCTGTAGCCAAAAACATTCAGTACTTC
NA,NA,TRBV24-1,TRBJ2-7,CATSAGDTRYEQYF,TGTGCCACCAGTGCCGGGGACACCCGCTACGAGCAGTACTTC
NA,TRBD1,TRBV7-2,TRBJ1-1,CASSLQGARTEAFF,TGTGCCAGCAGCCTACAGGGGGCGCGGACTGAAGCTTTCTTT
NA,NA,TRBV28,TRBJ1-1,CASSLQTGTEAFF,TGTGCCAGCAGTTTACAGACGGGCACTGAAGCTTTCTTT
few,NA,TRBV5-6,TRBJ1-2,CASSSGQLYGYTF,TGTGCCAGCAGCTCAGGACAGCTCTATGGCTACACCTTC
NA,TRBD2,TRBV18,TRBJ2-3,CASSPPFGLAGISTDTQYF,TGTGCCAGCTCACCACCCTTCGGATTAGCGGGTATTAGCACAGATACGCAGTATTTT
NA,TRBD1,TRBV12-3/TRBV12-4,TRBJ2-7,CASSSTGNEQYF,TGTGCCAGCAGTTCGACAGGGAACGAGCAGTACTTC
NA,TRBD2,TRBV11-3,TRBJ2-2,CASSFGLAGARTGELFF,TGTGCCAGCAGCTTTGGACTAGCGGGAGCGCGTACCGGGGAGCTGTTTTTT
few,TRBD1,TRBV5-4,TRBJ1-2,CASRIQGSYGYTF,TGTGCCAGCAGAATACAGGGGAGCTATGGCTACACCTTC
NA,TRBD2,TRBV9,TRBJ2-1,CASSVDGRGYNEQFF,TGTGCCAGCAGCGTGGACGGGAGGGGCTACAATGAGCAGTTCTTC
NA,TRBD1,TRBV6-5,TRBJ1-5,CASSYGTGRNQPQHF,TGTGCCAGCAGTTACGGGACAGGTCGAAATCAGCCCCAGCATTTT
few,NA,TRBV7-9,TRBJ2-6,CASSSFRAGANVLTF,TGTGCCAGCAGTTCCTTCAGGGCTGGGGCCAACGTCCTGACTTTC
few,TRBD2,TRBV5-4,TRBJ2-5,CASSLGSSGGQETQYF,TGTGCCAGCAGCTTGGGGTCTAGCGGGGGCCAAGAGACCCAGTACTTC
NA,TRBD1,TRBV7-2,TRBJ2-7,CASSLAGDRVGEQYF,TGTGCCAGCAGCTTAGCAGGAGACAGGGTGGGCGAGCAGTACTTC
NA,TRBD1,TRBV6-5,TRBJ1-5,CASSGQGTSNQPQHF,TGTGCCAGCAGCGGACAGGGGACGAGCAATCAGCCCCAGCATTTT